The rows below give T cell receptor beta chains drawn from one sample of a study of T cells and Merkel cell carcinoma outcomes. Generated by immunoSEQ multiplex PCR, the TCRdb table keeps only in-frame clones and is missing some. The repertoire includes approximately 6,500 clones, roughly 80% of them detected once, and 5.9% sits in the top ten. Sequencing was done on a sample of tumor tissue from Merkel cell carcinoma. These receptors all come from a human donor with Merkel cell carcinoma. CDR3s include the opening cysteine and the closing phenylalanine or tryptophan. The order of the fields is clone size, D gene, V gene, J gene, CDR3 length, CDR3 DNA, CDR3 protein. D genes are given only for firm matches. Clone size is not always given. Where it is, it says once, few, many or a class for expanded clones.

once	-	TRBV4-1	TRBJ1-1	18	TGCGCCAGCAGACCAGGAAAACCCCCAGGGTTTATGAACACTGAAGCTTTCTTT	CASRPGKPPGFMNTEAFF
once	-	TRBV7-9	TRBJ2-7	15	TGTGCCAGCAGCTTGTCGGGGGTCGGTGGCTACGAGCAGTACTTC	CASSLSGVGGYEQYF
-	TRBD1	TRBV5-4	TRBJ1-4	16	TGTGCCAGCAGCTCGGGGGGTGACAGGGAGGATGAAAAACTGTTTTTT	CASSSGGDREDEKLFF
-	-	TRBV5-6	TRBJ2-7	14	TGTGCCAGCAGCTTCATCAGGGGCTCCTACGAGCAGTACTTC	CASSFIRGSYEQYF
-	-	TRBV10-3	TRBJ1-1	14	TGTGCCATCAGTTCCGGGACATTGAACACTGAAGCTTTCTTT	CAISSGTLNTEAFF
-	TRBD1	TRBV5-6	TRBJ1-1	18	TGTGCCAGCAGCTTGGCAGCGGGGACAGGGGGCTTGAACACTGAAGCTTTCTTT	CASSLAAGTGGLNTEAFF
-	-	TRBV6-5	TRBJ2-1	15	TGTGCCAGCAGTTCATATAGCGTTACCTACAATGAGCAGTTCTTC	CASSSYSVTYNEQFF
few	TRBD2	TRBV7-6	TRBJ2-3	15	TGTGCCAGCAGCTTAGTAGCGGGAGGTTCAGATACGCAGTATTTT	CASSLVAGGSDTQYF
-	-	TRBV20-1	TRBJ1-4	11	TGCAGTGCTAGAGGGGCTTTAAAACTGTTTTTT	CSARGALKLFF
few	-	TRBV29-1	TRBJ2-7	12	TGCAGCGCCCAGGGGTCCGCCTACGAGCAGTACTTC	CSAQGSAYEQYF